Each of the 20 T cell receptor beta chains below was sequenced from the same sample in a study of blood T cell repertoires in COVID-19. Some clones are missing from TCRdb's copy, which holds only in-frame ones; the method was immunoSEQ multiplex PCR. Of around 200,000 clones listed, 80% were seen once; the top ten hold 7.4%. Material: PBMCs or T cells enriched from blood (not recorded which). These receptors were taken from a woman between 40 and 50 years old with acute COVID-19.

This clone was detected a few times. The chain recombines TRBV7-2 with TRBJ2-3, with 9 nucleotides matching TRBD1. Germline-derived CDR1 and CDR2 are SGHTA and FQGNSA. The CDR3 runs 14 residues. The trim removed 5 bases at V and 4 bases at J, leaving 4 bases unmatched. The CDR3 is CASSQDRGADTQYF. CDR3 nucleotides: TGTGCCAGCAGCCAGGACAGGGGAGCAGATACGCAGTATTTT.

The table lists this clone with a few counts. This rearrangement joins TRBV5-1 to TRBJ1-5; maybe TRBD1 (5 bases). The CDR3 is 16 amino acids. V shed 4 bases and J shed 7 bases, with 21 bases lying between them. Germline V lookup: CDR1 SGHRS, CDR2 YFSETQ. DNA for the CDR3: TGCGCCAGCAGCCCGTTCGGGGAGGGGAGGGACCAGCCCCAGCATTTT. This sequence encodes CASSPFGEGRDQPQHF. The entire variable domain, with the rest obtained from reference TRBV5-1 and TRBJ1-5, is as follows: KAGVTQTPRYLIKTRGQQVTLSCSPISGHRSVSWYQQTPGQGLQFLFEYFSETQRNKGNFPGRFSGRQFSNSRSEMNVSTLELGDSALYLCASSPFGEGRDQPQHFGDGTRLSIL.

This chain joins TRBV5-1 and TRBJ2-3; the D gene is possibly TRBD2 (5 bases). Germline CDR1 is SGHRS and CDR2 is YFSETQ. The CDR3 length is 14 residues. Trimming shortened V by 3 bases and J by 2 bases, and 10 bases separated the two germline ends. In nucleotides, the CDR3 is TGCGCCAGCAGCTCCGCGGACTTCACAGATACGCAGTATTTT. It codes for CASSSADFTDTQYF.

The table lists this clone with a few counts. The V and J genes are TRBV6-5 and TRBJ1-6, with D possibly TRBD1 on 5 matching bases. In germline, CDR1 is MNHEY, CDR2 SVGAGI. The V end lost 6 bases, the J end lost 8 bases, and 17 bases lay between the germline ends. The CDR3 loop spans 15 amino acids. The CDR3 spells CASSMWAGRDSPLHF. The DNA of the CDR3 is TGTGCCAGCAGCATGTGGGCAGGGAGGGATTCACCCCTCCACTTT.

The chain recombines TRBV11-3 with TRBJ2-3; D gene uncertain. Germline V gene sequence: CDR1 SGHNT, CDR2 YENEEA. The CDR3 length is 14 residues. V was cut by 5 bases and J by 0 bases, with 9 bases left in between. CDR3 loop: CASSPGLSTDTQYF. CDR3 in DNA: TGTGCCAGCAGCCCAGGTCTTAGCACAGATACGCAGTATTTT.

This clone was seen a few times. The chain is built from TRBV2 and TRBJ1-2, with D possibly TRBD1 on 5 matching bases. Trimming took off 6 bases at V and 4 bases at J, with 12 bases between the two ends. CDR1 is SNHLY and CDR2 is FYNNEI in the germline V gene. The CDR3 extends over 13 amino acids. The chain's CDR3 is CASRPDSPYGYTF. Written as DNA, the CDR3 is TGTGCCAGCAGACCCGACAGCCCCTATGGCTACACCTTC. Looking up the rest from reference TRBV2 and TRBJ1-2 gives the full variable domain: EPEVTQTPSHQVTQMGQEVILRCVPISNHLYFYWYRQILGQKVEFLVSFYNNEISEKSEIFDDQFSVERPDGSNFTLKIRSTKLEDSAMYFCASRPDSPYGYTFGSGTRLTVV.

The rearrangement joins TRBV2 to TRBJ2-1, with 7 bases fitting TRBD1. V lost 11 bases and J lost 0; bases outside the gene matches: 7. This CDR3 has 14 amino acids. Germline V lookup: CDR1 SNHLY, CDR2 FYNNEI. The CDR3 protein is CASQGDTSYNEQFF. In DNA form, the CDR3 reads TGTGCCTCTCAGGGGGACACCTCCTACAATGAGCAGTTCTTC.

The chain combines TRBV5-4 with TRBJ2-1; D remains ambiguous. CDR3 length: 14 residues. V lost 2 bases and J lost 5, with 11 bases in between. Germline lookup yields CDR1 SGHNT and CDR2 YYREEE (reference sequence). CDR3 nucleotides: TGTGCCAGCAGCTTAACAGCTTCCAACAATGAGCAGTTCTTC. Its protein is CASSLTASNNEQFF.

The chain combines TRBV5-1 with TRBJ2-7; D may be TRBD2 (5 bases). Trimming took off 4 bases at V and 6 bases at J, with 23 bases between the two ends. This CDR3 has 16 residues. In germline, CDR1 is SGHRS, CDR2 YFSETQ. As DNA, the CDR3 is TGCGCCAGCAGCGCTGGAGGAAGGACTTCGACCTCCGAGCAGTACTTC. Residues: CASSAGGRTSTSEQYF.

The chain carries TRBV5-1 and TRBJ1-3, with 8 bases that match TRBD1. The CDR3 has 16 residues. CDR1 is SGHRS, CDR2 YFSETQ, per germline. The V gene end was trimmed by 4 bases and the J gene end by 2 bases; junction bases not matched to a gene: 8. CDR3 protein: CASSHPGGAAGNTIYF. The CDR3 DNA follows: TGCGCCAGCAGCCACCCAGGGGGCGCGGCTGGAAACACCATATATTTT.

This clone was seen a handful of times. The CDR3 region has the DNA TGTGCCAGCAGTCCCGCGGCCTATGGCTACACCTTC. Translation: CASSPAAYGYTF. The chain is built from TRBV12-3 or TRBV12-4 and TRBJ1-2; D unclear. The CDR3 contains 12 residues. V was trimmed by 5 bases and J by 4 bases, leaving 8 bases between them.

This chain joins TRBV5-1 and TRBJ2-4; 8 nucleotides agree with TRBD1. CDR3 length: 15 residues. Trimming took 3 bases from V and 7 from J; bases not matched to a gene: 9. Looked up from germline, CDR1 is SGHRS and CDR2 is YFSETQ. As DNA, the CDR3 is TGCGCCAGCAGCTCGACCGGGACAGGATGGAACATTCAGTACTTC. Amino acids: CASSSTGTGWNIQYF.

V gene TRBV6-2 or TRBV6-3 combines with J gene TRBJ1-1; D remains ambiguous. Germline CDR1 and CDR2: MNHEY and SVGEGT. This CDR3 contains 15 residues. V shed 0 bases and J shed 1 base, with 9 bases lying between them. Here the CDR3 reads CASSYSIEANTEAFF. In DNA, the CDR3 is TGTGCCAGCAGTTACTCGATAGAGGCGAACACTGAAGCTTTCTTT.

This rearrangement joins TRBV21-1 to TRBJ2-7; TRBD1, the table's D call, was not compared with the DNA. TRBV21-1 is deemed a pseudogene. CDR3 length: 14 amino acids. The CDR3 DNA is TGTGCCAGAGAACAGGGCACAAGCTCCTACGAGCAGTACTTC. Its protein is CAREQGTSSYEQYF.

The V call is TRBV6-5, the J call TRBJ1-5, with 12 bases fitting TRBD1. CDR1 is MNHEY, CDR2 SVGAGI, per germline. The junction had 6 bases not matched to a gene; V was cut back by 6 bases and J by 6 bases. The CDR3 is made up of 15 amino acids. This CDR3 is CASSAGQGARQPQHF. Written as DNA, the CDR3 is TGTGCCAGCAGCGCGGGACAGGGGGCACGTCAGCCCCAGCATTTT.

This clone has only one observation. V is TRBV7-9 and J is TRBJ1-1; 8 bases are a match to TRBD1. The germline V gene encodes CDR1 SEHNR and CDR2 FQNEAQ (reference sequence). The junction had 13 bases not matched to a gene; V was cut back by 4 bases and J by 3 bases. The CDR3 is 17 amino acids. The CDR3 DNA reads TGTGCCAGCAGCTCAGGGGGCGCAGGAAAAGGCTACACTGAAGCTTTCTTT. Translation: CASSSGGAGKGYTEAFF. Supplemented by reference TRBV7-9 and TRBJ1-1, the full variable domain reads DTGVSQNPRHKITKRGQNVTFRCDPISEHNRLYWYRQTLGQGPEFLTYFQNEAQLEKSRLLSDRFSAERPKGSFSTLEIQRTEQGDSAMYLCASSSGGAGKGYTEAFFGQGTRLTVV.

This chain uses TRBV6-6 with TRBJ2-7; weak D call: TRBD2 (6 bases). Germline CDR1 MNHNY, CDR2 SVGAGI (reference sequence). CDR3 length: 14 residues. V lost 6 bases, J lost 0 bases, and 12 bases lay in between. Here the CDR3 DNA reads TGTGCCAGCAGATCGGCCGGGAGCTCCTACGAGCAGTACTTC. Protein sequence: CASRSAGSSYEQYF.

This chain's CDR3 is CASSLGQGGNEAFF. In DNA, the CDR3 is TGTGCCAGCAGCTTAGGTCAGGGGGGCAATGAAGCTTTCTTT. This chain joins TRBV13 and TRBJ1-1; 7 nucleotides match TRBD1. This CDR3 spans 14 amino acids. CDR1 is PRHDT and CDR2 is FYEKMQ in the germline V gene (reference sequence). J gave up 7 bases and V 0 bases, and 5 bases lay outside the gene matches.

This clone was seen more than once but under ten times. The genes are TRBV2 and TRBJ1-5, with TRBD1 matching 8 bases. V was clipped by 6 bases and J by 3 bases; unmatched bases: 10. Germline lookup yields CDR1 SNHLY and CDR2 FYNNEI. The CDR3 totals 16 residues. The CDR3 bases are TGTGCCAGCAGCCCGCTTCAGGGGGCCCTCAATCAGCCCCAGCATTTT. Encoded protein: CASSPLQGALNQPQHF.

The chain carries TRBV5-1 and TRBJ2-1, with 7 bases matching TRBD2. This CDR3 spans 14 amino acids. Germline V CDR1 and CDR2: SGHRS, YFSETQ. V gave up 3 bases and J gave up 9 bases; unmatched junction bases: 9. CDR3 region: CASSSETSSREQFF. Written as DNA, the CDR3 is TGCGCCAGCAGCTCTGAGACTAGCTCTCGTGAGCAGTTCTTC.